This passage covers 3 T cell receptor beta chains from one sample sequenced in a study of cytomegalovirus exposure and HLA in healthy donors. TCRdb keeps only in-frame clones here, not all; method: immunoSEQ multiplex PCR. Found here are over 200,000 clones, about 90% of them singletons; the top ten hold 2.9%. The source material was PBMCs. Receptors were obtained from a woman younger than 30 in good health and CMV-seronegative.

The chain employs TRBV28 and TRBJ2-3; TRBD2 matches at 13 bases. CDR1 is MDHEN and CDR2 is SYDVKM in the germline V gene. The CDR3 runs to 17 residues. The V and J ends lost 5 bases and 1 base, in that order; junction bases with no gene match: 6. CDR3 region: CASSVGTSGIRTDTQYF. DNA for the CDR3: TGTGCCAGCAGTGTAGGGACTAGCGGGATTCGCACAGATACGCAGTATTTT.

V and J are TRBV11-1 and TRBJ2-1, with a possible D match to TRBD2 (5 bases). The CDR3 is 15 amino acids. The germline CDR1 and CDR2 sequences are SGHAT and FQDESV (reference sequence). Trimming took 3 bases from V and 0 from J, leaving 9 bases between them. Here the CDR3 DNA reads TGTGCCAGCAGCTTGGAGGAGCCCTCCTACAATGAGCAGTTCTTC. Protein sequence: CASSLEEPSYNEQFF.

The chain joins TRBV9 to TRBJ2-3; D uncertain. V was shortened by 4 bases and J by 2 bases, with 23 bases between the two germline ends. This CDR3 contains 18 residues. CDR1 is SGDLS, CDR2 YYNGEE, per germline. CDR3 region: CASSTSPSSRVFTDTQYF. CDR3 in DNA: TGTGCCAGCAGCACCTCCCCCAGCTCACGGGTTTTCACAGATACGCAGTATTTT. Using reference TRBV9 and TRBJ2-3 for the parts outside the CDR3, the full variable domain is DSGVTQTPKHLITATGQRVTLRCSPRSGDLSVYWYQQSLDQGLQFLIQYYNGEERAKGNILERFSAQQFPDLHSELNLSSLELGDSALYFCASSTSPSSRVFTDTQYFGPGTRLTVL.